The 28 T cell receptor beta chains in this list originate from one sample, sequenced in a study of chemoradiotherapy in HPV16-positive cancers. The method was immunoSEQ multiplex PCR; TCRdb's version includes in-frame clones alone and lacks a portion of them. This table holds some 11,000 clones, less than 80% found once. Sampling was conducted from a patient who underwent chemoradiotherapy. The receptors were gathered from a human donor with HPV-associated anogenital cancer.

The chain joins TRBV7-9 to TRBJ2-7, with 9 bases identical to TRBD2. The CDR3 runs to 14 residues. With V trimmed by 5 bases and J by 7 bases, 9 bases remained unmatched. In germline, CDR1 is SEHNR, CDR2 FQNEAQ (reference sequence). CDR3 residues: CASSMLAGAGEQYF. The CDR3 nucleotides read TGTGCCAGCAGCATGTTAGCGGGAGCTGGGGAGCAGTACTTC.

The chain carries TRBV2 and TRBJ2-5, with D perhaps assigned TRBD1 or TRBD2 (5 bases each). This CDR3 has 14 residues. The germline V and J ends were trimmed by 2 bases and 5 bases, with 12 bases remaining between them. Germline V gene sequence: CDR1 SNHLY, CDR2 FYNNEI. CDR3 region: CASSESVGTETQYF. The CDR3 nucleotides read TGTGCCAGCAGTGAATCGGTGGGGACGGAGACCCAGTACTTC. Full variable domain (rest looked up from reference TRBV2 and TRBJ2-5): EPEVTQTPSHQVTQMGQEVILRCVPISNHLYFYWYRQILGQKVEFLVSFYNNEISEKSEIFDDQFSVERPDGSNFTLKIRSTKLEDSAMYFCASSESVGTETQYFGPGTRLLVL.

V usage is TRBV5-1 and J usage is TRBJ2-2, with D perhaps assigned TRBD1 or TRBD2 (5 bases each). V lost 6 bases and J 1 base, leaving 7 bases between the germline ends. Germline values: CDR1 SGHRS, CDR2 YFSETQ. The length of the CDR3 is 13 residues. The CDR3, as DNA: TGCGCCAGCAATGGGGGGAACACCGGGGAGCTGTTTTTT. Translation: CASNGGNTGELFF.

The CDR3 spells CATSGTLNTGELFF. The DNA for the CDR3 is TGTGCCACCTCCGGGACACTAAACACCGGGGAGCTGTTTTTT. The J gene is TRBJ2-2, the V gene TRBV19; tentatively, D is TRBD1 (6 bases). V lost 10 bases and J 2 bases, leaving 14 bases between the germline ends. The CDR3 is made up of 14 amino acids. Germline CDR1 is LNHDA and CDR2 is SQIVND (reference sequence).

The chain uses TRBV5-5 and TRBJ1-3; D ambiguous. Trimming stripped 3 bases from V and 0 bases from J, with 10 bases between. Germline assignment: CDR1 SGHKS and CDR2 YYEKEE (reference sequence). The CDR3 contains 15 residues. CDR3 protein: CASSSRELSGNTIYF. The CDR3 DNA sequence: TGTGCCAGCAGCTCACGAGAGCTCTCTGGAAACACCATATATTTT.

The V and J genes are TRBV7-9 and TRBJ2-1; possibly TRBD2 for D (6 bases). There are 12 residues in the CDR3. Germline assignment: CDR1 SEHNR and CDR2 FQNEAQ (reference sequence). Trimming shortened V by 3 bases and J by 10 bases, and 10 bases separated the two germline ends. As DNA, the CDR3 is TGTGCCAGCAGCTTCTCTGCGGGAGAGCAGTTCTTC. This translates into CASSFSAGEQFF.

The chain recombines TRBV2 with TRBJ1-5; 8 bases agree with TRBD1. V shed 4 bases, J shed 0 bases, and the junction held 8 bases outside the gene matches. The germline CDR1 and CDR2 sequences are SNHLY and FYNNEI. The CDR3 loop spans 17 amino acids. CDR3 sequence: CASSGDRGQYSNQPQHF. The CDR3 DNA follows: TGTGCCAGCAGTGGAGACAGGGGCCAATATAGCAATCAGCCCCAGCATTTT.

This clone was detected only a few times. The V call is TRBV28, the J call TRBJ1-2; D not resolved. This CDR3 region has 13 residues. Deletions cut 10 bases from V and 5 bases from J, with 17 bases between. CDR1 is MDHEN, CDR2 SYDVKM, per germline. This CDR3 reads CATAPAPGYGYTF. In nucleotides, the CDR3 is TGTGCCACCGCGCCCGCCCCCGGGTATGGCTACACCTTC.

V is TRBV10-1 and J is TRBJ2-5; 7 positions agree with TRBD2. The J segment lost 1 base and the V segment lost 5 bases, leaving 4 bases of the junction unmatched. Germline V gives CDR1 WNHNN, CDR2 SYGVQD (reference sequence). CDR3 size: 14 residues. DNA of the CDR3: TGCGCCAGCAGTAAGAGCGGGGCCCAAGAGACCCAGTACTTC. Its translation: CASSKSGAQETQYF.

This clone was observed once. This rearrangement joins TRBV7-2 to TRBJ2-1, with 16 nucleotides matching TRBD2. The CDR3 runs to 16 residues. Losses at the gene ends were 5 bases for V and 9 bases for J; bases not matched to a gene: 7. CDR1 and CDR2 (germline): SGHTA, FQGNSA. In nucleotides, the CDR3 is TGTGCCAGCAGCCCCAGGGGACTAGCGGGAGGGGGTGAGCAGTTCTTC. Residues: CASSPRGLAGGGEQFF.

This chain joins TRBV21-1 and TRBJ1-5; TRBD1 reflects the table's D call only, with no check against the DNA. TRBV21-1 is a pseudogene segment. The CDR3 has 14 residues. This CDR3 reads CASSTDRVGQPQHF. DNA for the CDR3: TGTGCCAGCAGCACTGACAGGGTGGGTCAGCCCCAGCATTTT.

The chain has TRBV18 and TRBJ2-7, with 9 bases fitting TRBD1. The CDR3 sequence is 18 residues long. Germline CDR1 reads KGHSH; CDR2 reads LQKENI. The ends lost 0 bases at V and 3 bases at J; junction bases unmatched: 12. The CDR3 nucleotides read TGTGCCAGCTCACCACCCGGGACAGGGTCCCGAGGGGGCTACGAGCAGTACTTC. This sequence encodes CASSPPGTGSRGGYEQYF.

The rearrangement uses TRBV11-3 and TRBJ2-1; 7 positions agree with TRBD2. The germline V gene encodes CDR1 SGHNT and CDR2 YENEEA. This CDR3 region has 17 residues. With V trimmed by 0 bases and J by 1 base, 6 bases remained unmatched. The CDR3 coding sequence is TGTGCCAGCAGCTTAGATTCTGGCGGGAGTTCCTACAATGAGCAGTTCTTC. This translates into CASSLDSGGSSYNEQFF.

The V gene is TRBV7-9, the J gene TRBJ2-7; 11 bases match TRBD2. The CDR3 has 16 residues. The V gene's germline CDR1 is SEHNR and CDR2 FQNEAQ (reference sequence). J was trimmed by 6 bases and V by 0 bases; bases with no gene match: 7. The DNA of the CDR3 is TGTGCCAGCAGCTTAGCACTAGCGGGAGTATCCACCGAGCAGTACTTC. It encodes CASSLALAGVSTEQYF.

CDR3 sequence: CASSQDSQVGNTIYF. The CDR3 nucleotides read TGCGCCAGCAGCCAAGATTCTCAGGTTGGAAACACCATATATTTT. The gene calls are TRBV4-3 and TRBJ1-3; D gene unclear. From germline, CDR1 is LGHNA and CDR2 YSLEER. This CDR3 region has 15 residues. Trimming left V 0 bases short and J 3 bases short, with 9 bases between.

This clone was seen just once. The V and J genes are TRBV6-1 and TRBJ2-3, with D possibly being TRBD1 or TRBD2 (5 bases each). The germline V and J ends were trimmed by 4 bases and 2 bases, with 16 bases remaining between them. Germline assignment: CDR1 MNHNS and CDR2 SASEGT. The CDR3 is 16 amino acids. CDR3 amino acids: CASSGRDRGPTDTQYF. CDR3 nucleotides: TGTGCCAGCAGTGGTCGGGACCGAGGCCCCACAGATACGCAGTATTTT.

This sequence joins TRBV5-6 and TRBJ2-7; the D gene is possibly TRBD1 (8 bases). V was clipped by 3 bases and J by 6 bases, with 19 bases between them. The CDR3 contains 15 residues. Germline CDR1 and CDR2: SGHDT and YYEEEE. The CDR3 region has the DNA TGTGCCAGCAGCTGGGGGTGGACAGGGAGGGTCGAGCAGTACTTC. Protein sequence: CASSWGWTGRVEQYF.

CDR3 DNA: TGCAGCGTTGATTACTATACGCAGTATTTT. Its translation is CSVDYYTQYF. The chain employs TRBV29-1 and TRBJ2-3; D gene ambiguous. Germline V gives CDR1 SQVTM, CDR2 ANQGSEA. The CDR3 sequence is 10 residues long. Between the trimmed V and J ends, which lost 3 bases and 7 bases, there was a span of 5 bases.

A few counts support this clone. V is TRBV10-1 and J is TRBJ2-3, with D hard to call. Per germline, CDR1 WNHNN and CDR2 SYGVQD (reference sequence). This CDR3 has 14 amino acids. V was pared by 0 bases and J by 0 bases, with 4 bases between. CDR3 in DNA: TGCGCCAGCAGTGAGTCTACTAGCACAGATACGCAGTATTTT. Encoded protein: CASSESTSTDTQYF.

In nucleotides, the CDR3 is TGTGCCAGCAGGGACAGGGAAACCGGGGAGCTGTTTTTT. Its protein product is CASRDRETGELFF. This chain links TRBV11-3 with TRBJ2-2; TRBD1 matches 8 bases. There are 13 residues in the CDR3. CDR1 and CDR2 (germline): SGHNT, YENEEA. Trimming took 6 bases from V and 5 from J; bases not matched to a gene: 2.

The CDR3 bases are TGTGCCAGCAGCTTCCCCGGGGGACTTAACACCGGGGAGCTGTTTTTT. Translated, it gives CASSFPGGLNTGELFF. The V and J genes are TRBV7-2 and TRBJ2-2, with a possible D match to TRBD2 (6 bases). The V gene lost 3 bases and the J gene lost 2 bases, with 13 bases spanning the gap. The CDR3 covers 16 residues. Germline assignment: CDR1 SGHTA and CDR2 FQGNSA. Using reference TRBV7-2 and TRBJ2-2 for the parts outside the CDR3, the full variable domain is GAGVSQSPSNKVTEKGKDVELRCDPISGHTALYWYRQSLGQGLEFLIYFQGNSAPDKSGLPSDRFSAERTGGSVSTLTIQRTQQEDSAVYLCASSFPGGLNTGELFFGEGSRLTVL.

The genes are TRBV6-4 and TRBJ2-2, with 9 positions matching TRBD2. V dropped 5 bases and J dropped 4; count of bases not matched to a gene: 2. Germline V gives CDR1 MRHNA, CDR2 SNTAGT. This CDR3 contains 14 residues. The CDR3 DNA reads TGTGCCAGCAGTCTTAGCGGGAGCACCGGGGAGCTGTTTTTT. Its translation is CASSLSGSTGELFF.

This clone was seen more than once but under ten times. The chain couples TRBV7-2 to TRBJ1-1; the D is unclear. This CDR3 has 13 amino acids. In germline, CDR1 is SGHTA, CDR2 FQGNSA. Trimming stripped 1 base from V and 1 base from J, with 4 bases between. The CDR3 spells CASSLVPNTEAFF. Written as DNA, the CDR3 is TGTGCCAGCAGCTTAGTCCCGAACACTGAAGCTTTCTTT.

The rearrangement joins TRBV9 to TRBJ2-5; TRBD2 aligns across 11 bases. The CDR3 is 16 residues long. With V trimmed by 6 bases and J by 3 bases, 10 bases remained unmatched. Germline V gene sequence: CDR1 SGDLS, CDR2 YYNGEE. Here the CDR3 DNA reads TGTGCCAGCACCCCCGGGACTAGCGGATTGAAAGAGACCCAGTACTTC. This sequence encodes CASTPGTSGLKETQYF.

The chain is built from TRBV7-9 and TRBJ2-4; 7 bases line up with TRBD1. V lost 2 bases and J lost 6; bases outside the gene matches: 13. CDR1 SEHNR and CDR2 FQNEAQ come from the germline V gene (reference sequence). This CDR3 region has 17 residues. The CDR3 is CASSLRGVSGQINIQYF. CDR3 bases: TGTGCCAGCAGCTTAAGGGGTGTGTCGGGACAGATAAACATTCAGTACTTC.

This clone was detected a few times. The rearrangement joins TRBV9 to TRBJ2-7; TRBD2 matches at 11 bases. Trimming removed 4 bases from V and 3 bases from J; junction bases left unmatched: 3. The CDR3 spans 14 residues. Germline CDR1 reads SGDLS; CDR2 reads YYNGEE. DNA of the CDR3: TGTGCCAGCAGCCCAGGGACTAGCGGCTACGAGCAGTACTTC. This gives the protein CASSPGTSGYEQYF.

The rearrangement joins TRBV4-1 to TRBJ2-1; TRBD2 matches at 7 bases. The CDR3 contains 17 residues. Germline CDR1 and CDR2: MGHRA and YSYEKL. With 1 base clipped from V and 1 base from J, the junction kept 7 bases outside the gene matches. The CDR3 DNA reads as TGCGCCAGCAGCCAAGTGGGAGGGAGTGGTTCCTACAATGAGCAGTTCTTC. Translated, it gives CASSQVGGSGSYNEQFF.

The chain recombines TRBV7-2 with TRBJ2-3; 7 bases map to TRBD2. The CDR3 consists of 12 residues. In germline, CDR1 is SGHTA, CDR2 FQGNSA. V lost 3 bases to trimming and J lost 9 bases; unmatched junction nucleotides: 3. CDR3 loop: CASSFSSGTQYF. The CDR3 region has the DNA TGTGCCAGCAGCTTCTCTAGCGGCACGCAGTATTTT.